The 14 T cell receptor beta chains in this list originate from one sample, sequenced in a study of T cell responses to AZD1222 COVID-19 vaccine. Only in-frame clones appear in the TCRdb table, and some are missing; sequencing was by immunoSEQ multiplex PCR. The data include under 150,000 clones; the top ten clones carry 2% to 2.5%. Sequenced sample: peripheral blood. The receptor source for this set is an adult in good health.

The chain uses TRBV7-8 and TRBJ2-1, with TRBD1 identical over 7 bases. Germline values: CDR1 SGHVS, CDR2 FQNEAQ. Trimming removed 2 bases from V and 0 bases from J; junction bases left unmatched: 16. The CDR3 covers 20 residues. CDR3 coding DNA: TGTGCCAGCAGCTTACGGGTGGGACAGACAATTAAGGGCTCCTACAATGAGCAGTTCTTC. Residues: CASSLRVGQTIKGSYNEQFF.

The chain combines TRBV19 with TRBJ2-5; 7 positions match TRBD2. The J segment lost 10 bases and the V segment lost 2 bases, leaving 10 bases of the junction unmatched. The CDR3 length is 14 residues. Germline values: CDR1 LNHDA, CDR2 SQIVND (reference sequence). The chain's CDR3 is CASSIMGTGGVQYF. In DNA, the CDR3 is TGTGCCAGTAGTATAATGGGAACTGGGGGGGTCCAGTACTTC.

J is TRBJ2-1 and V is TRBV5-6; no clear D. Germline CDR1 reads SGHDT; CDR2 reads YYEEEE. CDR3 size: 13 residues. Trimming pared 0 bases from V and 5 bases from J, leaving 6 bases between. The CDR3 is CASSLDVDNEQFF. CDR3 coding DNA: TGTGCCAGCAGCTTGGACGTGGACAATGAGCAGTTCTTC.

The CDR3 DNA reads TGTGCCAGCAGCCCGCGCCGGGGGCCACCCTCTGGAAACACCATATATTTT. This translates into CASSPRRGPPSGNTIYF. This sequence joins TRBV7-8 and TRBJ1-3, with D tentatively TRBD1 (6 bases). This CDR3 has 17 amino acids. The germline gives CDR1 SGHVS, CDR2 FQNEAQ. With 5 bases removed from V and 0 bases from J, the gap between germline ends came to 17 bases.

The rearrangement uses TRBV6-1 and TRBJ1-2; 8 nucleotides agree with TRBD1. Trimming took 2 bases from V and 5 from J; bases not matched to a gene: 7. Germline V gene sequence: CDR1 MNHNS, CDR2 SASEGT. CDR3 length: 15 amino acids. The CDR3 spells CASSERSGGAYGYTF. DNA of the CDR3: TGTGCCAGCAGTGAAAGGTCAGGGGGCGCATATGGCTACACCTTC.

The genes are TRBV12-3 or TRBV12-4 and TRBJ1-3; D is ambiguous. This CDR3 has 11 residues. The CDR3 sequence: CAAGVGNTIYF. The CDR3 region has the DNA TGTGCGGCGGGAGTCGGAAACACCATATATTTT.

The CDR3: CASSLTGQGTKLFF. CDR3 nucleotide sequence: TGTGCCAGCAGTTTAACAGGACAGGGGACAAAACTGTTTTTT. The genes are TRBV27 and TRBJ1-4, with 9 positions matching TRBD1. The V gene's germline CDR1 is MNHEY and CDR2 SMNVEV (reference sequence). The CDR3 sequence is 14 residues long. V lost 2 bases, J lost 10 bases, and 5 bases stayed unmatched.

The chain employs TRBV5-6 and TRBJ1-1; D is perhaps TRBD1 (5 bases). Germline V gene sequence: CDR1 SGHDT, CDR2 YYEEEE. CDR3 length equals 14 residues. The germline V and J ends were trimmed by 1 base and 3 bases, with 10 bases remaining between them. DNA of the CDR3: TGTGCCAGCAGCTTGAGCAGGGCTGACACTGAAGCTTTCTTT. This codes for CASSLSRADTEAFF.

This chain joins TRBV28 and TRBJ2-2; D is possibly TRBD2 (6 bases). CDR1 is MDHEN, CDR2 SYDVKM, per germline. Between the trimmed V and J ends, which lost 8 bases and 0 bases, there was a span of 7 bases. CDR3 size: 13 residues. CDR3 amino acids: CASGTPNTGELFF. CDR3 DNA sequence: TGTGCCAGCGGGACTCCGAACACCGGGGAGCTGTTTTTT.

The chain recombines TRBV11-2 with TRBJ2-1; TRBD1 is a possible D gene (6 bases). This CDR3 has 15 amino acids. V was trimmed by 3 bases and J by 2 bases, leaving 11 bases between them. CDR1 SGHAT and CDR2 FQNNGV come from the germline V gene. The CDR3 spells CASSFRGLTYNEQFF. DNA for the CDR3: TGTGCCAGCAGCTTCAGGGGCCTAACCTACAATGAGCAGTTCTTC.

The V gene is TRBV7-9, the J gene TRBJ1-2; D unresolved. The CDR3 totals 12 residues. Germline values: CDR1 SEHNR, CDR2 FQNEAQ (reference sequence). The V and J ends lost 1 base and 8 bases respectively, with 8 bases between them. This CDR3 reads CASSLEASGYTF. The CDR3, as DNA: TGTGCCAGCAGCTTAGAGGCCTCAGGCTACACCTTC.

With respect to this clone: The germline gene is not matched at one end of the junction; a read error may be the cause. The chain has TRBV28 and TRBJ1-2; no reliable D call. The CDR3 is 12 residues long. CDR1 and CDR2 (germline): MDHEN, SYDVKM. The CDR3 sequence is CASSPPIRPGSF. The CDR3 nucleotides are TGTGCCAGCAGCCCTCCTATCAGGCCAGGATCCTTC.

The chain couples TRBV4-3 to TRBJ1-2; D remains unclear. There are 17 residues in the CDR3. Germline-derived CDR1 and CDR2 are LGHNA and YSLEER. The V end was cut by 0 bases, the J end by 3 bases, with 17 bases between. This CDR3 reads CASSQDHFLNRDYGYTF. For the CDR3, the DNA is TGCGCCAGCAGCCAAGATCACTTCCTCAACCGGGACTATGGCTACACCTTC.

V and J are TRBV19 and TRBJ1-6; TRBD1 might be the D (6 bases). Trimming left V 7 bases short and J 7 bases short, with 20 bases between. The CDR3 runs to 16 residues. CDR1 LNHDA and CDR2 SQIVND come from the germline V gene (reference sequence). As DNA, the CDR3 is TGTGCCAGTAACGAGGCGGGGGGACACCCAAATTCACCCCTCCACTTT. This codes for CASNEAGGHPNSPLHF.